This T cell receptor (beta chain) derives from a study of T cell therapy after organ transplantation (dated by TCRdb to the late 2010s). About the full investigation: The therapy products consisted of autologous CMV-specific T cells grown in vitro for 2 to 3 weeks using a peptide pool of 30 HLA class I and II CMV epitopes. Up to 6 T cell doses were administered to patients every 2 weeks, and patients were monitored for about 7 months after therapy was completed. This study was a follow-up analysis of the TRBV repertoire from an open-label phase I trial that tested autologous CMV-specific adoptive T cell therapy in people who had received solid-organ transplants. A median of 1.92 x 10^8 CMV-specific T cells was administered to patients across 2 to 6 intravenous infusions. Only about 75% of the 10 patients had long-term post-therapy samples available. Of the approximately 10 patients, eight were classified as clinical responders and two as nonresponders. Long-term post-therapy blood samples were obtained 20 to 29 weeks after therapy was completed. On the study overall, not on this receptor specifically: Marked pretherapy clonal expansions with minimal repertoire change after therapy were observed in nonresponders. Fold change in CD8 clonality after therapy was inversely correlated with pretherapy clonality, suggesting that less biased repertoires were more receptive to remodeling. Reconstitution after therapy appeared to include not only transferred clonotypes but also endogenous clonotypes that had not been detected in the therapy products. Because the cohort was small, confounders such as concurrent antirejection and antiviral medications could not be assessed. Few detected expansions in nonresponders may reflect reduced sample coverage from poor CD8+ T cell yield.

The immunoSEQ two-step, bias-controlled multiplex PCR assay was used to amplify TRB CDR3 regions from genomic DNA. An Illumina NextSeq 500 was used to sequence the CDR3 libraries. Processing in the source paper ran as follows. Initial alignment and bioinformatics, including bias normalization against synthetic CDR3 analogs, were performed with the immunoSEQ Analyzer platform. Annotation of V, D and J genes followed the definitions in the IMGT database. VDJtools version 1.1.10 and the R package tcR version 2.2.1.11 were used with default settings for further TRBV analyses. GLIPH analysis was done using default settings in version 1.0. In CDR3 sequences with at least 5 reads, significant changes in clonotype frequency were tested by a 2-sided binomial test with Benjamini-Hochberg correction (alpha = 0.01). Held by TCRdb, this immuneACCESS table contains in-frame sequences only and omits some clones. Under half of the omission traces to an unresolved V gene where checked; the cause of the rest is unknown. V and J calls and clone size come straight from that table; D and trimming were deduced from the DNA. The sample table shows roughly 15,000 clones, and roughly 87% are seen once. The ten largest make up about a third of the sample.

The time point label, read with the paper, signifies: 20-29 weeks after completion of therapy. Patients were solid-organ transplant recipients with drug-resistant/recurrent cytomegalovirus. Roughly 9 people from the trial were chosen for repertoire analysis because post-therapy peripheral blood mononuclear cells were available from them. Viable CD3+CD8+CD4- lymphocytes were sorted from PBMCs on a BD FACSAria III. The Qiagen DNeasy Kit was used to extract genomic DNA from sorted cells. Details on this clone: Its cognate antigen has yet to be identified. Base qualities are not provided; no much larger clone lies one nucleotide away.

For CDR1 and CDR2, the germline V gene lists MGHRA and YSYEKL. Including cysteine and phenylalanine, the CDR3 has 15 amino acids. CDR3 DNA is the only sequence kept; it has 45 bases, read in frame from the first base. V is reduced by 2 bases and J by 4 bases, leaving a spacing of 15 bases between them. The chain joins TRBV4-1 to TRBJ2-7; possibly the D gene is TRBD2, per 6 matching bases. The clonotype originates from a human patient who had received a solid organ transplant and had CMV disease. Because of the transplant, the T cells may be the graft donor's rather than the patient's own. The sequencing used CD8+ T cells from blood, collected after autologous CMV-specific T cell therapy. The DNA is TGCGCCAGCAGCCAACGACCGGGACTTGTATACGAGCAGTACTTC. Its product reads: CASSQRPGLVYEQYF.